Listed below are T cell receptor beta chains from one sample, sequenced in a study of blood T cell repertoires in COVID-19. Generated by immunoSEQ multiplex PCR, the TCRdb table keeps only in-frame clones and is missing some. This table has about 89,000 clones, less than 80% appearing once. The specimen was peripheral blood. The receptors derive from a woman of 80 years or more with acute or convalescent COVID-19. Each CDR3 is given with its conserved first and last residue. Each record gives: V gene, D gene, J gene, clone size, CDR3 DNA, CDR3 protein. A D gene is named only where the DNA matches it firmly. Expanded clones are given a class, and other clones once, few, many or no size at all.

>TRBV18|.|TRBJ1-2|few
TGTGCCAGCTCCCTCTACAAGGACGGCGCGGGGGGCTACACCTTC
CASSLYKDGAGGYTF
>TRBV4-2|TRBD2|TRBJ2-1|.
TGTGCCAGCAGCTCGGGGACTAGCGGGGGGGTGAAGCAGTTCTTC
CASSSGTSGGVKQFF
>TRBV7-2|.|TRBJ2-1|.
TGTGCCAGCAGCTCGGACATCTACAATGAGCAGTTCTTC
CASSSDIYNEQFF
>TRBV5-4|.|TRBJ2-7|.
TGTGCCAGCAGTCCATCCCGGCGGGGGCCCTCCTACGAGCAGTACTTC
CASSPSRRGPSYEQYF
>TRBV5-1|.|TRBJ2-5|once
TGCGCCAGCAGCCCCTCTTCGGGTGAAGAGACCCAGTACTTC
CASSPSSGEETQYF
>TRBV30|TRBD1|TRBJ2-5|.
TGTGCCTGGAGGGTACGGGACAGGGCATCAGAGACCCAGTACTTC
CAWRVRDRASETQYF
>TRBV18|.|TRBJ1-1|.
TGTGCCAGCTCATCAACCCATCAACTCAACAGGGATGAGGGCACTGAAGCTTTCTTT
CASSSTHQLNRDEGTEAFF
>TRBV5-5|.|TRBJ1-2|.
TGTGCCAGCAGAACGACAGGAGGTGGGACTAACTATGGCTACACCTTC
CASRTTGGGTNYGYTF
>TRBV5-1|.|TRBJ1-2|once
TGCGCCAGCAGCTTGGTCAGTAGCGGCGATGGCTACACCTTC
CASSLVSSGDGYTF
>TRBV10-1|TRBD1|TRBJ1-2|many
TGCGCCAGCAGGCCGGGACAGGGAATTTACTATGGCTACACCTTC
CASRPGQGIYYGYTF
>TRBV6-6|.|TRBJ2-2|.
TGTGCCAGCAGCCCTACAGGGTTCACCGGGGAGCTGTTTTTT
CASSPTGFTGELFF
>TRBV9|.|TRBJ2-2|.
TGTGCCAGCAGCGGAGCCGGGGTTAACACCGGGGAGCTGTTTTTT
CASSGAGVNTGELFF
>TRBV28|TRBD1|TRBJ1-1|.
TGTGCCAGCAGTTTCTACGGGACAGGCGGGACTGAAGCTTTCTTT
CASSFYGTGGTEAFF
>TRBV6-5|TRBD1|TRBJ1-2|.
TGTGCCAGCAGTCGGGACAGCCATAACTATGGCTACACCTTC
CASSRDSHNYGYTF
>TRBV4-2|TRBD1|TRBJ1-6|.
TGTGCCAGCAGCCAAGACTCTAGAGGGGGCGGTTCAGATTCACCCCTCCACTTT
CASSQDSRGGGSDSPLHF
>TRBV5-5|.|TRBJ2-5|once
TGTGCCAGCAGCTTGGCAGGGGTGGAGACCCAGTACTTC
CASSLAGVETQYF
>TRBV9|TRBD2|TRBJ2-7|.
TGTGCCAGCAGCCCCTGGGGGGGGACTCCCAACGAGCAGTACTTC
CASSPWGGTPNEQYF
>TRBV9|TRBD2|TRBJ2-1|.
TGTGCCAGCAGCGTAGGTAGCGGGGGGGTATATGAGCAGTTCTTC
CASSVGSGGVYEQFF
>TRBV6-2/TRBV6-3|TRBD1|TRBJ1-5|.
TGTGCCAGCAGTTACTGGGACAGGGGGCCGCAGCCCCAGCATTTT
CASSYWDRGPQPQHF
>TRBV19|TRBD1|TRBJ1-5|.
TGTGCCAGTGACAGGGGAGGCAATCAGCCCCAGCATTTT
CASDRGGNQPQHF
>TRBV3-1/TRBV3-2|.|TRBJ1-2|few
TGTGCCAGCAGCCGAACAAGGGGAGGAGGCTATGGCTACACCTTC
CASSRTRGGGYGYTF
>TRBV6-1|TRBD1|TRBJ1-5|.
TGTGCCAGCAGTGAAGCGATGACAGGGGATCAGCCCCAGCATTTT
CASSEAMTGDQPQHF
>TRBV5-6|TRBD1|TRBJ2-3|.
TGTGCCAGCAGCTCGGGACAGGGGATGAGCACAGATACGCAGTATTTT
CASSSGQGMSTDTQYF
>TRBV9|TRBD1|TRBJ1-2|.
TGTGCCAGCAGCGGCGTGGGGACAGGGAACTATGGCTACACCTTC
CASSGVGTGNYGYTF
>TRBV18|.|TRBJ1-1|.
TGTGCCAGCTCCCGTTCCAGGGGTGGGACGAACACTGAAGCTTTCTTT
CASSRSRGGTNTEAFF
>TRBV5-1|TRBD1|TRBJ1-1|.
TGCGCCAGCAGCTTGGCGTTTGACAGGGTGCAGACGAACACTGAAGCTTTCTTT
CASSLAFDRVQTNTEAFF
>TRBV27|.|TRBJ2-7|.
TGTGCCAGCAGTTTGAGTTCCCAGGGGAGCATCCGGTACGAGCAGTACTTC
CASSLSSQGSIRYEQYF
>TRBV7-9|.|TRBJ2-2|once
TGTGCCACCCAGGACACCGGGGAGCTGTTTTTT
CATQDTGELFF
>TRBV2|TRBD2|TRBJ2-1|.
TGTGCCAGCAGTGAAGAGCGGGGGGTATACAATGAGCAGTTCTTC
CASSEERGVYNEQFF
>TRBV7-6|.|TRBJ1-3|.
TGTGCCAGCAGCTTACGGAGGGAAAACTCTGGAAACACCATATATTTT
CASSLRRENSGNTIYF
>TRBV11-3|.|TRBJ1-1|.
TGTGCCAGCAGCCTACAGGGTGGCGCTGAAGCTTTCTTT
CASSLQGGAEAFF
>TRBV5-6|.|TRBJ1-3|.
TGTGCCAGCAGCTTGGGCGTGGGCCTCTCTGGAAACACCATATATTTT
CASSLGVGLSGNTIYF
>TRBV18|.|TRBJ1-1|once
TGTGCCAGCTCACCACAGGGGCTCGGCACTGAAGCTTTCTTT
CASSPQGLGTEAFF
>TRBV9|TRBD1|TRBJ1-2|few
TGTGCCAGCAGCGCGAACCGACAGGGGGGAAACTATGGCTACACCTTC
CASSANRQGGNYGYTF
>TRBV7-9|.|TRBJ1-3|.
TGTGCCACCGACGAACAGGGCTCTGGAAACACCATATATTTT
CATDEQGSGNTIYF
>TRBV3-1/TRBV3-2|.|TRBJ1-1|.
TGTGCCAGCACCCAAAGCGGCACTGAAGCTTTCTTT
CASTQSGTEAFF
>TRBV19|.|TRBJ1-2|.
TGTGCCAGTAGTACCGGGGAATCATATCGTGGCTACACCTTC
CASSTGESYRGYTF
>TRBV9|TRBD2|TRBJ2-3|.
TGTGCCAGCAGCACTACCGGACTAGCGGCCCAGACTAGCACAGATACGCAGTATTTT
CASSTTGLAAQTSTDTQYF
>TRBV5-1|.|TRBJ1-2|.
TGCGCCAGCAGCTTGGGCTTCAGCCAGGGTGATGGCTACACCTTC
CASSLGFSQGDGYTF
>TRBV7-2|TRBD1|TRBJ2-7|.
TGTGCCAGCACAAATCGACAGGGGGTATCATACGAGCAGTACTTC
CASTNRQGVSYEQYF
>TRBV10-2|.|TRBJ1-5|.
TGCGCCAGCAGTGGCCCGGGACTCAGGGGCAATCAGCCCCAGCATTTT
CASSGPGLRGNQPQHF
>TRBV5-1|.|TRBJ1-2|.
TGCGCCAGCAGCTTGGACGGGTACGGCTACACCTTC
CASSLDGYGYTF
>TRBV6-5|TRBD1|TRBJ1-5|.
TGTGCCAGCAGGCGACAGGGGACCAATCAGCCCCAGCATTTT
CASRRQGTNQPQHF
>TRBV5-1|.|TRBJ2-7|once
TGCGCCAGCAGCTTATCTTATCCCTCCTACGAGCAGTACTTC
CASSLSYPSYEQYF
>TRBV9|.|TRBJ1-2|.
TGTGCCAGCAGCGAGGCGGAATTGGGCTATGGCTACACCTTC
CASSEAELGYGYTF